This entry describes one TCR beta chain. Germline V lookup: CDR1 MGHDK, CDR2 SYGVNS. The CDR3 is made up of 15 amino acids. The ends lost 6 bases at V and 7 bases at J; junction bases unmatched: 12. This entry belongs to a study of control samples from healthy donors and cancer patients. Measured with immunoSEQ multiplex PCR; TCRdb has only the in-frame clones, and not every one. The sample contains roughly 130,000 clones, 85% to 95% of which appear only once. Material: PBMCs. This clonotype was obtained from a man aged 45-65 years with head and neck cancer. J is TRBJ1-1 and V is TRBV25-1, with 9 bases aligning to TRBD1. This chain's CDR3 is CASRFAGTGPNEAFF. CDR3 DNA: TGTGCCAGCAGATTCGCCGGGACAGGGCCCAATGAAGCTTTCTTT. Variable domain in full (rest from reference TRBV25-1 and TRBJ1-1): EADIYQTPRYLVIGTGKKITLECSQTMGHDKMYWYQQDPGMELHLIHYSYGVNSTEKGDLSSESTVSRIRTEHFPLTLESARPSHTSQYLCASRFAGTGPNEAFFGQGTRLTVV.